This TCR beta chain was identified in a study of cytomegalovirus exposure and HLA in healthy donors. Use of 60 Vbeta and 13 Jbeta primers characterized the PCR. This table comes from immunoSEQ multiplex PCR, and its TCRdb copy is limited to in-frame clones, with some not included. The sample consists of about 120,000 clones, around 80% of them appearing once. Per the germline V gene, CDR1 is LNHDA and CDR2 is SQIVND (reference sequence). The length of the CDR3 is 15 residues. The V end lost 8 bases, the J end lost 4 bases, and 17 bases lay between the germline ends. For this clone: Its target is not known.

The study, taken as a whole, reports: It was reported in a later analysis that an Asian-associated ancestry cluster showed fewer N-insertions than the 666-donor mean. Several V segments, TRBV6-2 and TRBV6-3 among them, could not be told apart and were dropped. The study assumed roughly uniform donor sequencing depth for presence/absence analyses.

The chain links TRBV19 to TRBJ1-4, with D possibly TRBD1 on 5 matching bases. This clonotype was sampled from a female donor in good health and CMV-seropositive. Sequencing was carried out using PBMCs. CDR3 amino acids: CASQLHGTLNEKLFF. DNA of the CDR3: TGTGCCAGTCAACTTCACGGGACTCTTAATGAAAAACTGTTTTTT.